What follows are 9 T cell receptor beta chains derived from one specimen sequenced in a study of T cell responses to AZD1222 COVID-19 vaccine. Libraries were prepared by immunoSEQ multiplex PCR; TCRdb keeps only in-frame clonotypes and omits some of them. The sample yields just under 150,000 clones, approximately 88% seen once. The sample here was peripheral blood, taken 28 days after the second dose of the MenACWY control vaccine. The source is an adult who received the MenACWY meningococcal vaccine as a control.

The chain carries TRBV6-2 or TRBV6-3 and TRBJ1-5, with 7 bases identical to TRBD1. The CDR3 is 16 amino acids. V dropped 2 bases and J dropped 3; count of bases not matched to a gene: 7. CDR1 and CDR2 (germline): MNHEY, SVGEGT. The CDR3 bases are TGTGCCAGCAGTTACGAGGGGGCGCGGGACAATCAGCCCCAGCATTTT. Translated: CASSYEGARDNQPQHF.

The CDR3 loop reads CASSQGRQGPQHF. The CDR3, as DNA: TGTGCCAGCAGCCAGGGCCGGCAGGGACCCCAGCATTTT. The genes are TRBV14 and TRBJ1-5, with a possible D match to TRBD1 (5 bases). The CDR3 extends over 13 amino acids. Germline lookup yields CDR1 SGHDN and CDR2 FVKESK. With 3 bases removed from V and 10 bases from J, the gap between germline ends came to 13 bases.

This chain links TRBV18 with TRBJ1-3, with D possibly matching TRBD1 (5 bases). The CDR3 is made up of 14 amino acids. Germline assignment: CDR1 KGHSH and CDR2 LQKENI. V was trimmed by 8 bases and J by 4 bases, leaving 15 bases between them. CDR3 coding DNA: TGTGCCAGCCAAAGAGGGGATCGAGGAAACACCATATATTTT. It codes for CASQRGDRGNTIYF.

The J gene is TRBJ1-5, the V gene TRBV7-2, with a tentative D call TRBD1 (5 bases). The germline V gene encodes CDR1 SGHTA and CDR2 FQGNSA. V was shortened by 1 base and J by 0 bases, with 13 bases between the two germline ends. The length of the CDR3 is 17 residues. The CDR3 here is CASSLDRGSYSNQPQHF. The CDR3 coding sequence is TGTGCCAGCAGCTTAGATAGGGGCAGTTATAGCAATCAGCCCCAGCATTTT. Using reference TRBV7-2 and TRBJ1-5 for the parts outside the CDR3, the full variable domain is GAGVSQSPSNKVTEKGKDVELRCDPISGHTALYWYRQSLGQGLEFLIYFQGNSAPDKSGLPSDRFSAERTGGSVSTLTIQRTQQEDSAVYLCASSLDRGSYSNQPQHFGDGTRLSIL.

The chain joins TRBV7-2 to TRBJ1-1, with D perhaps matching TRBD1 (6 bases). Germline V lookup: CDR1 SGHTA, CDR2 FQGNSA. The CDR3 contains 14 residues. V lost 4 bases to trimming and J lost 4 bases, with 13 bases between them. The CDR3 loop is CASSSYREGTEAFF. For the CDR3, the DNA is TGTGCCAGCAGCTCATACAGGGAGGGCACTGAAGCTTTCTTT. Combining the CDR3 with reference TRBV7-2 and TRBJ1-1 gives the whole variable domain GAGVSQSPSNKVTEKGKDVELRCDPISGHTALYWYRQSLGQGLEFLIYFQGNSAPDKSGLPSDRFSAERTGGSVSTLTIQRTQQEDSAVYLCASSSYREGTEAFFGQGTRLTVV.

J is TRBJ1-2 and V is TRBV6-6; possible D gene TRBD1, 5 bases. Germline CDR1 reads MNHNY; CDR2 reads SVGAGI (reference sequence). V gave up 4 bases and J gave up 4 bases, with 10 bases separating them. The CDR3 consists of 13 residues. The chain's CDR3 is CASSFGTAYGYTF. CDR3 nucleotides: TGTGCCAGCAGTTTTGGGACGGCCTATGGCTACACCTTC.

The J gene is TRBJ1-2, the V gene TRBV28; TRBD1 matches at 10 bases. This CDR3 spans 15 amino acids. The trim removed 6 bases at V and 4 bases at J, leaving 8 bases unmatched. CDR1 MDHEN and CDR2 SYDVKM come from the germline V gene. CDR3 sequence (DNA): TGTGCCAGCAGGCCTAGGGACAGGGGTGCCTATGGCTACACCTTC. Translating it yields CASRPRDRGAYGYTF.

V is TRBV7-2 and J is TRBJ2-3; the D gene is possibly TRBD1 (6 bases). Trimming removed 6 bases from V and 6 bases from J, with 13 bases in between. The CDR3 has 13 residues. CDR1 SGHTA and CDR2 FQGNSA come from the germline V gene. CDR3 sequence: CASSYQTGDTQYF. CDR3 in DNA: TGTGCCAGCAGTTACCAGACAGGTGATACGCAGTATTTT. Complete variable domain (other parts from reference TRBV7-2 and TRBJ2-3): GAGVSQSPSNKVTEKGKDVELRCDPISGHTALYWYRQSLGQGLEFLIYFQGNSAPDKSGLPSDRFSAERTGGSVSTLTIQRTQQEDSAVYLCASSYQTGDTQYFGPGTRLTVL.

The chain employs TRBV24-1 and TRBJ1-4; D not certain. Germline CDR1 is KGHDR and CDR2 is SFDVKD. The CDR3 is made up of 13 amino acids. Trimming left V 6 bases short and J 5 bases short, with 9 bases between. CDR3 residues: CATSRSGNEKLFF. The CDR3 bases are TGTGCCACCAGTCGCAGCGGGAATGAAAAACTGTTTTTT.